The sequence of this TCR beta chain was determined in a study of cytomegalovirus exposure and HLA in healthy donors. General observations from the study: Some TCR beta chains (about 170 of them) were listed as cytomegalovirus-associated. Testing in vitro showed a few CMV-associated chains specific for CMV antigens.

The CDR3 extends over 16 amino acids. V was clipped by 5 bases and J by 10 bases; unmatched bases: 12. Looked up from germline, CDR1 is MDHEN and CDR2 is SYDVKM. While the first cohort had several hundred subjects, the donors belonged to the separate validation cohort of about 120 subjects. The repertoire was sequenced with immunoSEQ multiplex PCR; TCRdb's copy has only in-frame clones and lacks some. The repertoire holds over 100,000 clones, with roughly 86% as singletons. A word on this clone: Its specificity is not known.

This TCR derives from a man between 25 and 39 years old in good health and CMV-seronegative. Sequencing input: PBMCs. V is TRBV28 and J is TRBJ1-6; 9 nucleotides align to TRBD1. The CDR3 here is CASSPDRGGLNSPLHF. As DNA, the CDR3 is TGTGCCAGCAGTCCGGACAGGGGAGGGCTCAACTCACCCCTCCACTTT.